The present T cell receptor (beta chain) was sequenced within a study of lung T cells in sarcoidosis with Löfgren's syndrome. In its sample, this clonotype was seen a few times. Its antigen is not identified. Study-wide findings and caveats: Multiple Löfgren's syndrome patients reportedly shared TRAV12-1 and TRBV2 CDR3 motifs, suggesting public CD4+ TCRs. These T cells were suggested, not shown, to recognize a putative antigen. TRAV12-1 and TRBV2 were reportedly most expanded in Löfgren's patients.

V trimming: 6 bases; J trimming: 7 bases; junction bases outside the gene matches: 16. Germline V lookup: CDR1 SGHTA, CDR2 FQGNSA. This CDR3 is built from 18 residues. TCRdb ran MiXCR on the reads and lists one entry per CDR3 protein. The sample yields under 25,000 distinct CDR3 sequences, roughly a fifth seen once. The receptor's source is a human donor with sarcoidosis (Löfgren's syndrome or another form), or a control subject (not recorded which). The sequenced sample consisted of CD4+ T cells from bronchoalveolar lavage. The chain combines TRBV7-2 with TRBJ2-7, with 15 bases fitting TRBD2. The CDR3: CASRSRTSGRVVGSEQYF. CDR3 coding DNA: TGTGCCAGCAGGTCCAGGACTAGCGGGAGGGTCGTCGGGTCGGAGCAGTACTTC.